This TCR beta chain was captured by sequencing in a study of T cells in Graves' hyperthyroidism and ophthalmopathy. Broader study findings: Most clonotypes expanded in thyroid above 0.001 were likewise present in blood.

Between the trimmed V and J ends, which lost 2 bases and 3 bases, there was a span of 14 bases. The CDR3 is 15 amino acids. Germline CDR1 SGHRS, CDR2 YFSETQ. Template material for amplifying TCR beta CDR3 regions consisted of RNA transcripts. HTBI primers drove first-round RT-PCR of the TCR CDR3. Via MiXCR, TCRdb re-called the multiplex PCR reads, giving one row per CDR3 protein. The sample carries about 610,000 distinct CDR3 sequences, about a sixth recorded once. This clonotype has only a few counts. Its antigen remains unknown. Sequencing used blood. The sequence was collected from a woman in her thirties or forties with Graves' ophthalmopathy. This chain uses TRBV5-1 with TRBJ2-5; possibly TRBD2 for D (7 bases). CDR3 nucleotides: TGCGCCAGCAGCTTCACGGGGGGCTGGAAAGAGACCCAGTACTTC. Translating it yields CASSFTGGWKETQYF.